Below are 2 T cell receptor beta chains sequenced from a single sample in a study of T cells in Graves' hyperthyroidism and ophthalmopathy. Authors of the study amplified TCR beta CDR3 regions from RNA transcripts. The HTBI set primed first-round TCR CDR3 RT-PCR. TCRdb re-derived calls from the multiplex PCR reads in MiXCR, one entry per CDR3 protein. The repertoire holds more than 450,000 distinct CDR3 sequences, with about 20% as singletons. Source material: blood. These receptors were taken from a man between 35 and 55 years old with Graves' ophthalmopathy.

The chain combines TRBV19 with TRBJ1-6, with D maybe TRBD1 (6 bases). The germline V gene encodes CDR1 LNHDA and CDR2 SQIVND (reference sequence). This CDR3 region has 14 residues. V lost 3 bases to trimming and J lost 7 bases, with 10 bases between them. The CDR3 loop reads CASSMGARNSPLHF. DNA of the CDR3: TGTGCCAGTAGTATGGGGGCAAGGAATTCACCCCTCCACTTT.

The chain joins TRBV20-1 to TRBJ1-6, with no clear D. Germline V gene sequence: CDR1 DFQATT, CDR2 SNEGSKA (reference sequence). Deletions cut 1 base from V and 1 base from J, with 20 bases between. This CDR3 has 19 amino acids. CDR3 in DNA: TGCAGTGCTAGAGGCCCCGCCCCAAGAGGGAGGTCCTATAATTCACCCCTCCACTTT. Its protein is CSARGPAPRGRSYNSPLHF.